This passage covers 3 T cell receptor beta chains from one sample sequenced in a study of CD8+CD57+ T cells in acquired aplastic anemia. All patients picked for sequencing had shown, by flow cytometry, an expansion of CD8+CD57+ cells. Profiles of TCR beta VDJ and CDR3 were generated from a genomic DNA template. Via MiXCR, TCRdb re-called the reads, giving one row per CDR3 protein. The sample consists of approximately 130,000 distinct CDR3 sequences, roughly 55% of them appearing once. The specimen was sorted CD4+, CD8+, or CD8+CD57+ T cells (not recorded which) from PBMCs. The receptors were sampled from a human donor with aplastic anemia.

The V gene is TRBV20-1, the J gene TRBJ2-5; D unclear. Trimming pared 0 bases from V and 4 bases from J, leaving 12 bases between. The CDR3 has 14 residues. Germline assignment: CDR1 DFQATT and CDR2 SNEGSKA (reference sequence). The CDR3 region is CSAREGGVGETQYF. For the CDR3, the DNA is TGCAGTGCTAGAGAAGGTGGTGTTGGAGAGACCCAGTACTTC.

This clonotype appeared many times. The chain recombines TRBV7-9 with TRBJ2-7; a possible D gene is TRBD2 (5 bases). The germline V gene has CDR1 SEHNR and CDR2 FQNEAQ (reference sequence). The V gene lost 4 bases and the J gene lost 4 bases, with 14 bases spanning the gap. The CDR3 covers 14 residues. CDR3 in amino acids: CASSYLAGDYEQYF. CDR3 DNA: TGTGCCAGCAGCTACCTCGCGGGTGATTACGAGCAGTACTTC.

This clonotype was detected a few times. The J gene is TRBJ2-3, the V gene TRBV9; no clear D gene. Germline values: CDR1 SGDLS, CDR2 YYNGEE. Trimming cost V 0 bases and J 6 bases, with 5 bases left between them. This CDR3 spans 12 amino acids. Here the CDR3 DNA reads TGTGCCAGCAGCGTAGTGGGGGATACGCAGTATTTT. Translating gives CASSVVGDTQYF.